The clone carrying this T cell receptor (beta chain) has at least ten counts. Its matching antigen is unknown. Semi-nested PCR with Nested Universal Primer A followed constant-region reverse priming of full-length variable regions. TCRdb redid the calling of the 5' RACE reads with MiXCR, one entry per CDR3 protein. The sample records about 55,000 distinct CDR3 sequences, roughly 15% being singletons. Unmatched junction bases numbered 3, after V lost 4 bases and J lost 3 bases. The CDR3 is 14 amino acids. CDR1 SGHRS and CDR2 YFSETQ come from the germline V gene. General observations from the study: The larger-cohort validation was restricted to a single TCR beta V-J rearrangement rather than whole repertoires.

CD25-based Treg depletion was applied to purified naive CD4+ T cells. Material for sequencing was naive CD4+ T cells sorted from blood. The subset: naive CD4+ T cells, CD4+CD45RA+CD25-. The V and J genes are TRBV5-1 and TRBJ2-5, with 10 bases matching TRBD1. The clonotype originates from a female donor with breast cancer. CDR3 sequence reads: CASSTGTGEETQYF. Written as DNA, the CDR3 is TGCGCCAGCAGCACCGGGACAGGGGAAGAGACCCAGTACTTC.